The 27 T cell receptor beta chains presented below share a single source sample, sequenced in a study of T cell responses to AZD1222 COVID-19 vaccine. Sequenced by immunoSEQ multiplex PCR; TCRdb stores in-frame clones only, minus some. The table includes 160,000 or so clones, roughly nine tenths detected once. This material consisted of peripheral blood, taken on day 0 of AZD1222 vaccination. The origin of the receptors is an adult in good health.

The chain employs TRBV2 and TRBJ2-5; D unclear. The V end was cut by 8 bases, the J end by 3 bases, with 4 bases between. Germline CDR1 is SNHLY and CDR2 is FYNNEI. The CDR3 runs to 10 residues. The DNA of the CDR3 is TGTGCCAGCTCCAAAGAGACCCAGTACTTC. This translates into CASSKETQYF. Supplemented by reference TRBV2 and TRBJ2-5, the full variable domain reads EPEVTQTPSHQVTQMGQEVILRCVPISNHLYFYWYRQILGQKVEFLVSFYNNEISEKSEIFDDQFSVERPDGSNFTLKIRSTKLEDSAMYFCASSKETQYFGPGTRLLVL.

The chain has TRBV7-2 and TRBJ2-3; possible D gene TRBD1, 5 bases. The CDR3 loop spans 16 amino acids. Germline V gene sequence: CDR1 SGHTA, CDR2 FQGNSA. V lost 2 bases, J lost 1 base, and 13 bases lay in between. CDR3 region: CASSLLGQGGTDTQYF. The CDR3 DNA is TGTGCCAGCAGCTTACTTGGGCAGGGCGGCACAGATACGCAGTATTTT.

CDR3 protein: CASKDRGATYEQYV. The CDR3 nucleotides read TGTGCCAGCAAGGATCGGGGAGCAACCTACGAGCAGTACGTC. The chain joins TRBV2 to TRBJ2-7; D might be TRBD2 (5 bases). Germline lookup yields CDR1 SNHLY and CDR2 FYNNEI. CDR3 length: 14 residues. The V end lost 7 bases, the J end lost 2 bases, and 15 bases lay between the germline ends.

In this sample, this clone turned up once. The gene calls are TRBV7-2 and TRBJ1-1; TRBD1 agrees at 8 bases. The V gene's germline CDR1 is SGHTA and CDR2 FQGNSA. With 1 base clipped from V and 3 bases from J, the junction kept 7 bases outside the gene matches. The CDR3 has 16 residues. The CDR3 DNA sequence: TGTGCCAGCAGCTTAGGGCCGCCAGGGGGCCACACTGAAGCTTTCTTT. Amino acids: CASSLGPPGGHTEAFF.

This clone came up once. Written as DNA, the CDR3 is TGTGCCAGCAGCCAAGATTTGCCGGGTACCTCCCCCTGGTCCCTCCACTTT. Its translation: CASSQDLPGTSPWSLHF. The genes are TRBV14 and TRBJ1-6; D call uncertain. CDR3 length equals 17 residues. Germline values: CDR1 SGHDN, CDR2 FVKESK. Trimming shortened V by 0 bases and J by 14 bases, and 23 bases separated the two germline ends.

The chain carries TRBV7-3 and TRBJ1-1; no firm D call. The V end lost 0 bases, the J end lost 5 bases, and 16 bases lay between the germline ends. This CDR3 contains 16 residues. Per the germline V gene, CDR1 is SGHTA and CDR2 is FQGTGA. Here the CDR3 DNA reads TGTGCCAGCAGCTTAACACAGTCCTCTCGAAGGACTGAAGCTTTCTTT. It encodes CASSLTQSSRRTEAFF.

The chain carries TRBV2 and TRBJ2-1; 9 positions match TRBD2. V lost 4 bases, J lost 7 bases, and 8 bases stayed unmatched. This CDR3 is 15 amino acids long. Germline CDR1 SNHLY, CDR2 FYNNEI. CDR3 residues: CASSVQGLAKNEQFF. The CDR3 DNA reads as TGTGCCAGCAGTGTTCAGGGACTAGCTAAAAATGAGCAGTTCTTC.

This clone has just one count. V and J are TRBV19 and TRBJ1-3; 7 nucleotides align to TRBD1. The germline gives CDR1 LNHDA, CDR2 SQIVND (reference sequence). This CDR3 is built from 15 residues. Trimming at V came to 3 bases and at J to 1 base, leaving 3 bases not matched to a gene. The CDR3 region is CASSISTGSGNTIYF. CDR3 DNA: TGTGCCAGTAGTATTTCGACAGGGTCTGGAAACACCATATATTTT.

The genes are TRBV2 and TRBJ1-1; unclear D gene. Germline V CDR1 and CDR2: SNHLY, FYNNEI. Trimming cost V 7 bases and J 2 bases, with 8 bases left between them. CDR3 length: 12 amino acids. CDR3 nucleotide sequence: TGTGCCAGCATGCTGGACAACACTGAAGCTTTCTTT. Protein: CASMLDNTEAFF.

The chain joins TRBV11-1 to TRBJ2-7; maybe TRBD2 (6 bases). In germline, CDR1 is SGHAT, CDR2 FQDESV (reference sequence). Trimming took 6 bases from V and 0 from J, leaving 12 bases between them. The length of the CDR3 is 14 residues. CDR3 residues: CASRGGDFSYEQYF. The CDR3 coding sequence is TGTGCCAGCAGGGGGGGTGACTTCTCCTACGAGCAGTACTTC.

The chain is built from TRBV28 and TRBJ1-4; D gene unclear. The V end was cut by 4 bases, the J end by 8 bases, with 14 bases between. Germline V gene sequence: CDR1 MDHEN, CDR2 SYDVKM. The CDR3 consists of 14 residues. Here the CDR3 reads CASSSPGVIEKLFF. CDR3 nucleotides: TGTGCCAGCAGTTCCCCCGGGGTTATCGAAAAACTGTTTTTT.

The chain links TRBV6-6 to TRBJ2-5; 7 bases are shared with TRBD1. Germline trimming cut 5 bases from V and 2 bases from J; bases unmatched to any gene: 14. Per germline, CDR1 MNHNY and CDR2 SVGAGI (reference sequence). The CDR3 contains 17 residues. CDR3: CASSQGFRTGKQETQYF. The CDR3 DNA reads TGTGCCAGCAGTCAGGGATTTAGGACAGGCAAACAAGAGACCCAGTACTTC.

This clone appeared once. V usage is TRBV11-3 and J usage is TRBJ2-1; tentative D call: TRBD2 (5 bases). CDR1 is SGHNT and CDR2 is YENEEA in the germline V gene. The CDR3 is 12 residues long. V was shortened by 8 bases and J by 7 bases, with 12 bases between the two germline ends. The CDR3 coding sequence is TGTGCCAGCTCCCTTGAGGGTAATGAGCAGTTCTTC. As protein: CASSLEGNEQFF.

This chain links TRBV3-1 (or the pseudogene TRBV3-2) with TRBJ1-1, with no clear D. The length of the CDR3 is 15 residues. Trimming cost V 3 bases and J 4 bases, with 15 bases left between them. The germline gives CDR1 LGHDT, CDR2 YNNKEL (reference sequence). For the CDR3, the DNA is TGTGCCAGCAGCCATAGGACGGCGTTCGGCACTGAAGCTTTCTTT. It encodes CASSHRTAFGTEAFF.

This clone was observed a single time. The chain links TRBV6-5 to TRBJ1-2, with D maybe TRBD1 (6 bases). CDR1 is MNHEY and CDR2 is SVGAGI in the germline V gene. Trimming left V 6 bases short and J 2 bases short, with 13 bases between. The CDR3 consists of 14 residues. The CDR3 DNA sequence: TGTGCCAGCAGGGACAGCAACCACAACTATGGCTACACCTTC. It encodes CASRDSNHNYGYTF.

V usage is TRBV5-4 and J usage is TRBJ2-1; no reliable D call. Germline CDR1 reads SGHNT; CDR2 reads YYREEE (reference sequence). The length of the CDR3 is 15 residues. V was shortened by 4 bases and J by 6 bases, with 17 bases between the two germline ends. In DNA form, the CDR3 reads TGTGCCAGCAGCCAAGGGTCCCTTGGAACCAATGAGCAGTTCTTC. It translates to CASSQGSLGTNEQFF.

This sequence joins TRBV18 and TRBJ2-4; 9 bases are a match to TRBD1. J was trimmed by 9 bases and V by 2 bases; bases with no gene match: 11. The germline gives CDR1 KGHSH, CDR2 LQKENI. The CDR3 has 16 amino acids. CDR3 residues: CASSPSGTGKGSIQYF. The CDR3 DNA reads TGTGCCAGCTCACCATCGGGGACAGGGAAAGGAAGCATTCAGTACTTC.

This chain uses TRBV19 with TRBJ2-6; TRBD1 might be the D (5 bases). V was trimmed by 7 bases and J by 0 bases, leaving 16 bases between them. This CDR3 spans 17 amino acids. Germline lookup yields CDR1 LNHDA and CDR2 SQIVND (reference sequence). The CDR3, as DNA: TGTGCCAGTAAGGGGCAGGCCCCCTTCTCTGGGGCCAACGTCCTGACTTTC. The encoded protein is CASKGQAPFSGANVLTF. The full variable domain, with the rest looked up from reference TRBV19 and TRBJ2-6, is DGGITQSPKYLFRKEGQNVTLSCEQNLNHDAMYWYRQDPGQGLRLIYYSQIVNDFQKGDIAEGYSVSREKKESFPLTVTSAQKNPTAFYLCASKGQAPFSGANVLTFGAGSRLTVL.

This chain uses TRBV4-2 with TRBJ1-6, with 8 bases identical to TRBD1. There are 14 residues in the CDR3. The germline V gene has CDR1 LGHNA and CDR2 YNFKEQ. Trimming cost V 6 bases and J 10 bases; bases outside gene matches: 8. The CDR3 sequence: CASSRTGRYSPLHF. The CDR3 DNA follows: TGTGCCAGCAGTAGGACAGGGCGTTACTCACCCCTCCACTTT.

This chain uses TRBV19 with TRBJ2-1; D might be TRBD2 (5 bases). From germline, CDR1 is LNHDA and CDR2 SQIVND (reference sequence). CDR3 length: 14 residues. The V and J ends lost 8 bases and 3 bases respectively, with 14 bases between them. The DNA of the CDR3 is TGTGCCAGTTCCACCCCGAGGGTCTACAATGAGCAGTTCTTC. It encodes CASSTPRVYNEQFF.

The chain has TRBV9 and TRBJ2-3; D is possibly TRBD1 or TRBD2 (5 bases each). Germline CDR1 and CDR2: SGDLS and YYNGEE. The CDR3 is 15 amino acids. V lost 4 bases and J 2 bases, leaving 14 bases between the germline ends. In DNA, the CDR3 is TGTGCCAGCAGCCCTTCCGGGACCGACACAGATACGCAGTATTTT. Translating it yields CASSPSGTDTDTQYF. Together with reference TRBV9 and TRBJ2-3, the CDR3 gives the full variable domain: DSGVTQTPKHLITATGQRVTLRCSPRSGDLSVYWYQQSLDQGLQFLIQYYNGEERAKGNILERFSAQQFPDLHSELNLSSLELGDSALYFCASSPSGTDTDTQYFGPGTRLTVL.

The chain carries TRBV20-1 and TRBJ1-1; D uncertain. The V end lost 7 bases, the J end lost 1 base, and 7 bases lay between the germline ends. Germline V lookup: CDR1 DFQATT, CDR2 SNEGSKA (reference sequence). The CDR3 is 11 residues long. CDR3 DNA: TGCAGTGAACAAGGGAACACTGAAGCTTTCTTT. This sequence encodes CSEQGNTEAFF.

The chain employs TRBV19 and TRBJ2-1; no clear D. The CDR3 consists of 13 residues. Germline loops: CDR1 LNHDA, CDR2 SQIVND (reference sequence). V shed 1 base and J shed 11 bases, with 12 bases lying between them. The CDR3 DNA follows: TGTGCCAGTAGTATAGTCAGACACCCGAAGCAGTTCTTC. It specifies CASSIVRHPKQFF.

V is TRBV11-2 and J is TRBJ2-7; 8 nucleotides line up with TRBD1. CDR3 size: 15 residues. Germline CDR1 and CDR2: SGHAT and FQNNGV. The junction had 6 bases not matched to a gene; V was cut back by 5 bases and J by 0 bases. CDR3 DNA: TGTGCCAGCAGCCCCGGACAGGGTAGCTCCTACGAGCAGTACGTC. Its protein product is CASSPGQGSSYEQYV.

This clone was detected a few times. The CDR3 is CASSEKRSSYNEQFF. The CDR3 DNA reads TGTGCCAGCAGTGAAAAGCGGAGCTCCTACAATGAGCAGTTCTTC. The chain has TRBV2 and TRBJ2-1, with a possible D match to TRBD2 (5 bases). Germline lookup yields CDR1 SNHLY and CDR2 FYNNEI. The V end was cut by 2 bases, the J end by 0 bases, with 8 bases between. The CDR3 runs 15 residues.

The chain's CDR3 is CASSPSAAADTQYF. The CDR3 nucleotides read TGTGCCAGCAGCCCCAGCGCGGCTGCAGATACGCAGTATTTT. The chain is built from TRBV3-1 (or the pseudogene TRBV3-2) and TRBJ2-3, with D unclear. V was clipped by 4 bases and J by 4 bases, with 12 bases between them. The CDR3 length is 14 residues. Per germline, CDR1 LGHDT and CDR2 YNNKEL (reference sequence).

The chain is built from TRBV4-3 and TRBJ2-5, with 9 bases fitting TRBD2. V dropped 4 bases and J dropped 2; count of bases not matched to a gene: 11. Germline V gene lookup returns CDR1 LGHNA and CDR2 YSLEER. CDR3 size: 17 residues. Written as DNA, the CDR3 is TGCGCCAGCAGCCTTTTTTGGCGGGGGGGGGCACAAGAGACCCAGTACTTC. Translating gives CASSLFWRGGAQETQYF.